A selection of T cell receptor beta chains follows, all from one sample in a study of PD-1 blockade in classical Hodgkin lymphoma. Only in-frame clones appear in the TCRdb table, and some are missing; sequencing was by immunoSEQ multiplex PCR. Counted here are around 36,000 clones, 80% to 90% occurring once; the ten biggest clones make up approximately 9.1%. The sequenced sample was peripheral blood mononuclear cells (PBMCs), obtained at baseline. These receptors were collected from a human donor with classical Hodgkin lymphoma. The CDR3 runs from the conserved cysteine through the conserved F or W. D genes are given only for firm matches. Some rows mark clone size as missing; the rest say once, few, many or name a class of expanded clone.

J: TRBJ1-5; V: TRBV6-5; D: NA; size: NA; DNA: TGTGCCAGCAGTACCGGACACGGTCGGAATCAGCCCCAGCATTTT; CDR3: CASSTGHGRNQPQHF
J: TRBJ2-7; V: TRBV5-1; D: TRBD1; size: NA; DNA: TGCGCCAGCAGCTTTCTGGACAGGGGCTCGGGGATAGTCTACGAGCAGTACTTC; CDR3: CASSFLDRGSGIVYEQYF
J: TRBJ2-1; V: TRBV27; D: NA; size: NA; DNA: TGTGCCAGCAGCCGAATGGAAAACAATGAGCAGTTCTTC; CDR3: CASSRMENNEQFF
J: TRBJ2-2; V: TRBV19; D: TRBD1; size: NA; DNA: TGTGCCAGTAGGGCCGGGACAGCAAACACCGGGGAGCTGTTTTTT; CDR3: CASRAGTANTGELFF
J: TRBJ2-5; V: TRBV7-3; D: NA; size: NA; DNA: TGTGCCAGCAGCTTAATGGGCGGGGAGACCCAGTACTTC; CDR3: CASSLMGGETQYF
J: TRBJ1-2; V: TRBV6-1; D: NA; size: NA; DNA: TGTGCCAGTCCGGACATTGACAGTCCTAACTATGGCTACACCTTC; CDR3: CASPDIDSPNYGYTF
J: TRBJ2-7; V: TRBV6-5; D: NA; size: NA; DNA: TGTGCCAGCAGCCCCGGTCCTCCGCCCTACGAGCAGTACTTC; CDR3: CASSPGPPPYEQYF
J: TRBJ2-3; V: TRBV7-3; D: TRBD2; size: once; DNA: TGTGCCAGCAGCTTAAAGGGAGGGGCCCGCACAGATACGCAGTATTTT; CDR3: CASSLKGGARTDTQYF
J: TRBJ1-5; V: TRBV9; D: NA; size: NA; DNA: TGTGCCAGCAGCGTAGCGGGGGATAGCAATCAGCCCCAGCATTTT; CDR3: CASSVAGDSNQPQHF
J: TRBJ1-1; V: TRBV18; D: NA; size: NA; DNA: TGTGCCAGCTCCTGGGGGGCGAACACTGAAGCTTTCTTT; CDR3: CASSWGANTEAFF
J: TRBJ1-1; V: TRBV5-1; D: NA; size: few; DNA: TGCGCCAGCAGCTTTAGTCAGGGGGAAGCTTTCTTT; CDR3: CASSFSQGEAFF
J: TRBJ2-2; V: TRBV28; D: NA; size: NA; DNA: TGTGCCAGCAGCTCCCCAGCGGCGAACACCGGGGAGCTGTTTTTT; CDR3: CASSSPAANTGELFF
J: TRBJ1-2; V: TRBV27; D: NA; size: NA; DNA: TGTGCCAGCAGTTTACAGGGCTATGGCTACACCTTC; CDR3: CASSLQGYGYTF
J: TRBJ2-3; V: TRBV7-2; D: NA; size: NA; DNA: TGTGCCAGCAGCCCTTCAGGGGCTTATATGAACACAGATACGCAGTATTTT; CDR3: CASSPSGAYMNTDTQYF
J: TRBJ2-1; V: TRBV29-1; D: TRBD2; size: NA; DNA: TGCAGCGTTGGTGGACTAGCGGGGGGGAGCGACAATGAGCAGTTCTTC; CDR3: CSVGGLAGGSDNEQFF
J: TRBJ1-5; V: TRBV27; D: TRBD1; size: NA; DNA: TGTGCCAGCAGTTTGACAGGGGGCATTCAGCCCCAGCATTTT; CDR3: CASSLTGGIQPQHF
J: TRBJ1-5; V: TRBV19; D: NA; size: NA; DNA: TGTGCCAGTAGTCGCCGGTCGGATCAGCCCCAGCATTTT; CDR3: CASSRRSDQPQHF
J: TRBJ1-2; V: TRBV13; D: TRBD1; size: NA; DNA: TGTGCCAGCAGCCCCGGGGACAGGGGTTTCAATGGCTACACCTTC; CDR3: CASSPGDRGFNGYTF
J: TRBJ2-7; V: TRBV5-4; D: NA; size: NA; DNA: TGTGCCAGCAGCCAGACCTCCTACGAGCAGTACTTC; CDR3: CASSQTSYEQYF
J: TRBJ2-7; V: TRBV27; D: NA; size: NA; DNA: TGTGCCAGCAGTTCCCCCGACCGATTCTACGAGCAGTACTTC; CDR3: CASSSPDRFYEQYF
J: TRBJ2-5; V: TRBV18; D: NA; size: NA; DNA: TGTGCCAGCACCACCCGGCCTCGAATGGGGGAAGAGACCCAGTACTTC; CDR3: CASTTRPRMGEETQYF
J: TRBJ1-2; V: TRBV6-6; D: NA; size: NA; DNA: TGTGCCAGCCTTACAGCGGAGGGCTACACCTTC; CDR3: CASLTAEGYTF
J: TRBJ1-2; V: TRBV6-5; D: NA; size: once; DNA: TGTGCCAGCAGTTACGCAGGGACGACCTATGGCTACACCTTC; CDR3: CASSYAGTTYGYTF
J: TRBJ2-5; V: TRBV18; D: TRBD1; size: NA; DNA: TGTGCCAGCTCACCTATGACAGGGGGTGCAGGAGAGACCCAGTACTTC; CDR3: CASSPMTGGAGETQYF
J: TRBJ1-5; V: TRBV11-2; D: NA; size: NA; DNA: TGTGCCAGCAGCTCCACGACAGGTTTTAGCAATCAGCCCCAGCATTTT; CDR3: CASSSTTGFSNQPQHF
J: TRBJ2-5; V: TRBV6-5; D: TRBD2; size: NA; DNA: TGTGCCAGCAGTTACGATTTTAGCGGGGGGGGAGAGACCCAGTACTTC; CDR3: CASSYDFSGGGETQYF
J: TRBJ2-2; V: TRBV7-9; D: NA; size: NA; DNA: TGTGCCAGCAGCTTCACAACCGGGAACACCGGGGAGCTGTTTTTT; CDR3: CASSFTTGNTGELFF
J: TRBJ1-1; V: TRBV29-1; D: TRBD1; size: NA; DNA: TGCAGCGTTAAAAGGGCGACAGGGACTGAAGCTTTCTTT; CDR3: CSVKRATGTEAFF
J: TRBJ1-2; V: TRBV5-1; D: NA; size: NA; DNA: TGCGCCAGCAGAGATTCGTATGGCTACACCTTC; CDR3: CASRDSYGYTF
J: TRBJ2-1; V: TRBV5-1; D: NA; size: NA; DNA: TGCGCCAGCAGCTTCAGGGGAGCGAACAATGAGCAGTTCTTC; CDR3: CASSFRGANNEQFF
J: TRBJ1-4; V: TRBV19; D: NA; size: NA; DNA: TGTGCCAGTAGTTCGTTGGCGGCAGGGGAAGAAAAACTGTTTTTT; CDR3: CASSSLAAGEEKLFF
J: TRBJ2-5; V: TRBV7-8; D: TRBD2; size: NA; DNA: TGTGCCAGCAGCTTTACTAGCGTTGAGACCCAGTACTTC; CDR3: CASSFTSVETQYF
J: TRBJ1-2; V: TRBV6-5; D: TRBD1; size: NA; DNA: TGTGCCAGCAGACCCGGGACAGGTCAAGTAAATGGCTACACCTTC; CDR3: CASRPGTGQVNGYTF
J: TRBJ1-1; V: TRBV11-1; D: NA; size: few; DNA: TGTGCCAGCAGCTTAGTATCAGGGATTGGCACTGAAGCTTTCTTT; CDR3: CASSLVSGIGTEAFF
J: TRBJ1-4; V: TRBV5-1; D: NA; size: NA; DNA: TGCGCCAGCAGCTTAACCGCAGGGGTTACTAATGAAAAACTGTTTTTT; CDR3: CASSLTAGVTNEKLFF
J: TRBJ2-1; V: TRBV6-6; D: TRBD2; size: NA; DNA: TGTGCCAGCAGGTCACTTACTAGCGGGGGGAACAATGAGCAGTTCTTC; CDR3: CASRSLTSGGNNEQFF
J: TRBJ2-3; V: TRBV18; D: TRBD2; size: NA; DNA: TGTGCCAGCTCGCTAAGACTAGCGGGGGGGACAGATACGCAGTATTTT; CDR3: CASSLRLAGGTDTQYF
J: TRBJ1-2; V: TRBV11-2; D: NA; size: NA; DNA: TGTGCCTACATAGACCGGGAGGCAACTAACTATGGCTACACCTTC; CDR3: CAYIDREATNYGYTF
J: TRBJ1-2; V: TRBV28; D: NA; size: NA; DNA: TGTGCCAGCAGTTTAATCCCAAGCACCTATGGCTACACCTTC; CDR3: CASSLIPSTYGYTF
J: TRBJ1-4; V: TRBV10-3; D: NA; size: NA; DNA: TGTGCCATCAGTGAACTTACAGGGAGAGGTGGAAAACTGTTTTTT; CDR3: CAISELTGRGGKLFF